The 31 T cell receptor beta chains reported below all come from one sample, sequenced in a study of blood T cell repertoires in COVID-19. Some clones are missing from TCRdb's copy, which holds only in-frame ones; the method was immunoSEQ multiplex PCR. The data contain approximately 150,000 clones, approximately 80% of them singletons. The sequencing input was peripheral blood. The receptors stem from a woman aged 50 to 60 with acute or convalescent COVID-19.

V is TRBV7-3 and J is TRBJ1-2; 8 bases are a match to TRBD1. Unmatched junction bases numbered 6, after V lost 5 bases and J lost 7 bases. In germline, CDR1 is SGHTA, CDR2 FQGTGA. The CDR3 is 13 amino acids. CDR3 region: CASSQDREAGYTF. The DNA for the CDR3 is TGTGCCAGCAGCCAGGACAGGGAGGCTGGCTACACCTTC.

The chain carries TRBV19 and TRBJ1-2; TRBD1 agrees at 8 bases. The CDR3 contains 14 residues. Germline CDR1 LNHDA, CDR2 SQIVND (reference sequence). The junction had 6 bases not matched to a gene; V was cut back by 5 bases and J by 4 bases. The CDR3, as DNA: TGTGCCAGTAGTTGGACAGGGCGGCCCTATGGCTACACCTTC. It translates to CASSWTGRPYGYTF.

This CDR3 is CASKTRVTGREETQYF. As DNA, the CDR3 is TGTGCCAGCAAGACCCGTGTGACAGGGAGAGAAGAGACCCAGTACTTC. V usage is TRBV7-2 and J usage is TRBJ2-5; 7 bases are a match to TRBD1. Looked up from germline, CDR1 is SGHTA and CDR2 is FQGNSA. CDR3 length: 16 residues. V lost 7 bases to trimming and J lost 3 bases; unmatched junction nucleotides: 14.

The V gene is TRBV29-1, the J gene TRBJ2-1, with 10 positions matching TRBD2. Germline V gene sequence: CDR1 SQVTM, CDR2 ANQGSEA. This CDR3 has 13 amino acids. Losses at the gene ends were 5 bases for V and 9 bases for J; bases not matched to a gene: 7. This chain's CDR3 is CSVRLRLAGEQFF. In DNA, the CDR3 is TGCAGCGTTCGACTTCGACTAGCGGGTGAGCAGTTCTTC.

The genes are TRBV5-8 and TRBJ2-3, with D perhaps TRBD1 (6 bases). Germline V gives CDR1 SGHTS, CDR2 YDEGEE. Trimming removed 7 bases at V and 5 bases at J, with 17 bases between. The CDR3 sequence is 14 residues long. CDR3 sequence (DNA): TGTGCCAGCCTACGGGACATTGCCGGAGATACGCAGTATTTT. It codes for CASLRDIAGDTQYF.

The chain couples TRBV5-4 to TRBJ2-1; perhaps TRBD2 as D (6 bases). The CDR3 totals 17 residues. Germline V gene data show CDR1 as SGHNT and CDR2 as YYREEE (reference sequence). The ends were cut back, 4 bases at V and 0 bases at J, with 17 bases in the middle. In DNA form, the CDR3 reads TGTGCCAGCAGCCCCCCCTGGGACTGGATCTCCTACAATGAGCAGTTCTTC. Translation: CASSPPWDWISYNEQFF.

This chain links TRBV3-1 (or the pseudogene TRBV3-2) with TRBJ2-7; 7 bases match TRBD1. The CDR3 contains 17 residues. Germline V lookup: CDR1 LGHDT, CDR2 YNNKEL (reference sequence). With 4 bases clipped from V and 2 bases from J, the junction kept 14 bases outside the gene matches. This CDR3 reads CASSRFFLEGAAYEQYF. The DNA of the CDR3 is TGTGCCAGCAGCCGATTCTTTCTTGAGGGGGCGGCCTACGAGCAGTACTTC.

The rearrangement joins TRBV6-5 to TRBJ2-3; D is undetermined. Germline V gene sequence: CDR1 MNHEY, CDR2 SVGAGI. The V and J ends lost 8 bases and 1 base respectively, with 10 bases between them. The CDR3 runs to 13 residues. This CDR3 is CASASQGTDTQYF. CDR3 coding DNA: TGTGCCAGCGCCTCCCAGGGCACAGATACGCAGTATTTT.

This clone was observed a few times. This chain joins TRBV7-2 and TRBJ2-1; no clear D gene. Germline loops: CDR1 SGHTA, CDR2 FQGNSA. V dropped 2 bases and J dropped 5 bases, with 10 bases sitting between them. This CDR3 is built from 14 residues. CDR3 region: CASSLSTNHNEQFF. The CDR3 nucleotides read TGTGCCAGCAGCTTATCCACTAATCACAATGAGCAGTTCTTC.

The V and J genes are TRBV5-1 and TRBJ2-5; 9 nucleotides match TRBD2. Germline V lookup: CDR1 SGHRS, CDR2 YFSETQ. The length of the CDR3 is 16 residues. The junction had 12 bases not matched to a gene; V was cut back by 5 bases and J by 4 bases. CDR3 region: CASRTSGGGDRETQYF. The CDR3 coding sequence is TGCGCCAGCAGAACGTCAGGCGGGGGGGACCGAGAGACCCAGTACTTC.

The CDR3 loop is CASSGPGQGVDGYTF. The CDR3 coding sequence is TGCGCCAGCAGCGGGCCGGGACAGGGAGTCGATGGCTACACCTTC. The rearrangement links TRBV5-1 to TRBJ1-2; 9 bases align to TRBD1. V lost 4 bases and J lost 6; bases outside the gene matches: 10. Germline V gives CDR1 SGHRS, CDR2 YFSETQ. This CDR3 comprises 15 residues.

V is TRBV3-1 (or the pseudogene TRBV3-2) and J is TRBJ2-2; D may be TRBD2 (6 bases). The V gene's germline CDR1 is LGHDT and CDR2 YNNKEL (reference sequence). The V end was cut by 3 bases, the J end by 7 bases, with 12 bases between. The CDR3 has 14 residues. The CDR3 here is CASSHGRAGGELFF. CDR3 coding DNA: TGTGCCAGCAGCCATGGCAGAGCGGGCGGGGAGCTGTTTTTT.

This sequence joins TRBV4-3 and TRBJ2-1; 7 nucleotides align to TRBD1. The CDR3 runs to 15 residues. Germline V gives CDR1 LGHNA, CDR2 YSLEER. V lost 3 bases to trimming and J lost 4 bases; unmatched junction nucleotides: 6. Here the CDR3 reads CASSHTGQTYNEQFF. The CDR3 bases are TGCGCCAGCAGCCATACGGGACAGACTTACAATGAGCAGTTCTTC.

This sequence joins TRBV19 and TRBJ1-5; TRBD1 aligns across 10 bases. The CDR3 contains 15 residues. The germline gives CDR1 LNHDA, CDR2 SQIVND (reference sequence). Trimming took 6 bases from V and 7 from J; bases not matched to a gene: 9. The CDR3 protein is CASRSDRGLGQPQHF. Here the CDR3 DNA reads TGTGCCAGTAGGTCAGACAGGGGGCTGGGACAGCCCCAGCATTTT.

The V call is TRBV5-4, the J call TRBJ2-7; TRBD2 might be the D (6 bases). This CDR3 contains 13 residues. Germline loops: CDR1 SGHNT, CDR2 YYREEE (reference sequence). Trimming took off 0 bases at V and 4 bases at J, with 8 bases between the two ends. The CDR3 DNA sequence: TGTGCCAGCAGCTTGGAAGGGAGGTACGAGCAGTACTTC. This codes for CASSLEGRYEQYF.

The V call is TRBV4-2, the J call TRBJ1-4, with 9 bases matching TRBD1. The CDR3 is 16 residues long. Germline values: CDR1 LGHNA, CDR2 YNFKEQ. V gave up 3 bases and J gave up 2 bases; unmatched junction bases: 4. The CDR3 nucleotides are TGTGCCAGCAGCCAGGGACAGGGACCGACTAATGAAAAACTGTTTTTT. As protein: CASSQGQGPTNEKLFF.

This clone appeared once. The V and J genes are TRBV5-1 and TRBJ1-5; D is unresolved. Looked up from germline, CDR1 is SGHRS and CDR2 is YFSETQ. V lost 0 bases to trimming and J lost 8 bases, with 9 bases between them. The CDR3 sequence is 13 residues long. Written as DNA, the CDR3 is TGCGCCAGCAGCTTGGGCGGAGAGGAGCCCCAGCATTTT. Translated: CASSLGGEEPQHF. Drawing the rest from reference TRBV5-1 and TRBJ1-5, the complete variable domain is KAGVTQTPRYLIKTRGQQVTLSCSPISGHRSVSWYQQTPGQGLQFLFEYFSETQRNKGNFPGRFSGRQFSNSRSEMNVSTLELGDSALYLCASSLGGEEPQHFGDGTRLSIL.

This clone has more than one count but fewer than ten. The CDR3 region is CASSSQTGNGQPQHF. CDR3 in DNA: TGTGCCAGCAGTTCTCAAACAGGGAACGGACAGCCCCAGCATTTT. J is TRBJ1-5 and V is TRBV6-5; TRBD1 is a possible D gene (6 bases). Trimming took off 4 bases at V and 7 bases at J, with 17 bases between the two ends. From germline, CDR1 is MNHEY and CDR2 SVGAGI. The CDR3 has 15 amino acids.

V gene TRBV19 combines with J gene TRBJ2-1, with D perhaps TRBD2 (6 bases). The CDR3 contains 14 residues. From germline, CDR1 is LNHDA and CDR2 SQIVND (reference sequence). Trimming pared 3 bases from V and 6 bases from J, leaving 12 bases between. CDR3 coding DNA: TGTGCCAGTAGTATCGGAGGGCGCCTCAATGAGCAGTTCTTC. This sequence encodes CASSIGGRLNEQFF.

About this clone itself: Mismatch with germline at one junction end may stem from a read error. The chain carries TRBV18 and TRBJ2-1; 8 bases align to TRBD1. This CDR3 has 14 residues. Per the germline V gene, CDR1 is KGHSH and CDR2 is LQKENI. CDR3 DNA: TGTGCCAGCTCACCCTCCACCGACAGGGGTGAGGAGTTCTTC. This gives the protein CASSPSTDRGEEFF.

This clone is a singleton in its sample. The chain carries TRBV18 and TRBJ2-1; D unclear. There are 12 residues in the CDR3. V lost 6 bases and J lost 2, with 5 bases in between. The V gene's germline CDR1 is KGHSH and CDR2 LQKENI. CDR3: CASSLTYNEQFF. The CDR3 nucleotides are TGTGCCAGCTCCCTAACCTACAATGAGCAGTTCTTC.

This sequence joins TRBV11-2 and TRBJ1-2, with D possibly being TRBD1 (5 bases). CDR3 length: 13 amino acids. Germline values: CDR1 SGHAT, CDR2 FQNNGV. V shed 8 bases and J shed 3 bases, with 13 bases lying between them. DNA for the CDR3: TGTGCCAGCGGCGGGGCAGGTGACTATGGCTACACCTTC. It codes for CASGGAGDYGYTF.

The chain joins TRBV3-1 (or the pseudogene TRBV3-2) to TRBJ1-1; D is uncertain. V lost 3 bases and J lost 5, with 7 bases in between. The length of the CDR3 is 12 residues. CDR1 and CDR2 (germline): LGHDT, YNNKEL (reference sequence). CDR3 coding DNA: TGTGCCAGCAGCCACCTTGAGACTGAAGCTTTCTTT. Translating gives CASSHLETEAFF.

This clone occurred a few times. The genes are TRBV7-3 and TRBJ1-3; D is ambiguous. The ends were cut back, 2 bases at V and 3 bases at J, with 14 bases in the middle. Germline lookup yields CDR1 SGHTA and CDR2 FQGTGA. This CDR3 is 16 amino acids long. The CDR3 sequence is CASSLLGAGIGNTIYF. The CDR3 DNA reads as TGTGCCAGCAGCTTATTGGGAGCCGGAATTGGAAACACCATATATTTT.

The CDR3 bases are TGTGCCATCAGCCCCGGGACTAGCGGGGTCCGAGGAGAGACCCAGTACTTC. Translating it yields CAISPGTSGVRGETQYF. The V and J genes are TRBV10-3 and TRBJ2-5, with 13 bases lining up with TRBD2. Per the germline V gene, CDR1 is ENHRY and CDR2 is SYGVKD. This CDR3 spans 17 amino acids. V shed 6 bases, J shed 4 bases, and the junction held 11 bases outside the gene matches.

This clone was observed a handful of times. CDR3: CASSHSRQGSSSYEQYF. In DNA form, the CDR3 reads TGCGCCAGCAGCCACTCTCGACAGGGTTCGAGCTCCTACGAGCAGTACTTC. The chain links TRBV4-3 to TRBJ2-7; 7 bases are a match to TRBD1. CDR3 size: 17 residues. V shed 3 bases, J shed 0 bases, and the junction held 11 bases outside the gene matches. The germline V gene has CDR1 LGHNA and CDR2 YSLEER.

The chain has TRBV4-2 and TRBJ2-3; the D gene is possibly TRBD2 (6 bases). Germline values: CDR1 LGHNA, CDR2 YNFKEQ. V dropped 3 bases and J dropped 6 bases, with 22 bases sitting between them. CDR3 length equals 17 residues. CDR3 protein: CASSQTYGAGFGDTQYF. CDR3 nucleotides: TGTGCCAGCAGCCAGACATACGGGGCGGGGTTCGGCGATACGCAGTATTTT.

The DNA for the CDR3 is TGTGCCAGCAGCTTGGGCAGGGGTGAAGCTTTCTTT. It is translated as CASSLGRGEAFF. The genes are TRBV5-6 and TRBJ1-1; D is perhaps TRBD1 (6 bases). V was trimmed by 0 bases and J by 7 bases, leaving 7 bases between them. In germline, CDR1 is SGHDT, CDR2 YYEEEE. This CDR3 contains 12 residues.

The rearrangement links TRBV18 to TRBJ2-2, with 10 bases lining up with TRBD2. Germline V gene lookup returns CDR1 KGHSH and CDR2 LQKENI. CDR3 length: 20 residues. J lost 3 bases, V lost 3 bases, and 16 bases had no gene match. The CDR3 loop reads CASSPFASGGRGSDTGELFF. The CDR3 coding sequence is TGTGCCAGCTCACCTTTTGCTAGCGGGGGCCGGGGATCGGACACCGGGGAGCTGTTTTTT. Variable domain in full (rest from reference TRBV18 and TRBJ2-2): NAGVMQNPRHLVRRRGQEARLRCSPMKGHSHVYWYRQLPEEGLKFMVYLQKENIIDESGMPKERFSAEFPKEGPSILRIQQVVRGDSAAYFCASSPFASGGRGSDTGELFFGEGSRLTVL.

This clone has just a few counts. J is TRBJ2-7 and V is TRBV7-2; the D gene is possibly TRBD2 (6 bases). The germline V and J ends were trimmed by 0 bases and 6 bases, with 9 bases remaining between them. CDR3 length: 13 residues. From germline, CDR1 is SGHTA and CDR2 FQGNSA. The CDR3 loop reads CASSLAGLLEQYF. CDR3 nucleotides: TGTGCCAGCAGCTTAGCAGGACTACTCGAGCAGTACTTC.

The rearrangement uses TRBV27 and TRBJ2-5; TRBD2 agrees at 9 bases. Germline-derived CDR1 and CDR2 are MNHEY and SMNVEV (reference sequence). This CDR3 is 15 amino acids long. Trimming removed 5 bases from V and 2 bases from J; junction bases left unmatched: 6. The CDR3 coding sequence is TGTGCCAGCAGTAGGGCGCTAGCGGGACAAGAGACCCAGTACTTC. Translating gives CASSRALAGQETQYF.